These 15 T cell receptor beta chains were all obtained from the same sample, sequenced in a study of vaccination effects on CD4 cells after COVID-19. These receptors have no identified antigens. Expansion with viral peptide pools was applied to antigen-specific CD4+ T cells by the ViraFEST assay prior to sequencing. Isolating CD4+ T cells followed approximately nine days of culture. The vaccine recipients had no prior SARS-CoV-2 infection, with negative nucleocapsid antibodies. Method: immunoSEQ multiplex PCR; TCRdb's copy keeps in-frame clones and lacks some. The top ten hold 4% of the sample, which has tens of thousands of clones, roughly 70% seen once. The starting material was CD4+ T cells from PBMCs cultured with HCoV-OC43 spike peptides, obtained before COVID-19 vaccination. Subset described: HCoV-OC43 spike overlapping peptide pool stimulation. The receptors stem from a human donor who received a COVID-19 vaccine.

V and J are TRBV5-8 and TRBJ1-2; 8 bases map to TRBD1. J lost 4 bases, V lost 2 bases, and 4 bases had no gene match. This CDR3 has 14 amino acids. In germline, CDR1 is SGHTS, CDR2 YDEGEE. The CDR3 sequence is CASSLTQGAYGYTF. CDR3 nucleotides: TGTGCCAGCAGCTTAACCCAGGGGGCCTATGGCTACACCTTC.

The sample holds one count of this clone. The chain couples TRBV7-8 to TRBJ1-1; D not certain. The CDR3 has 14 amino acids. In germline, CDR1 is SGHVS, CDR2 FQNEAQ. Trimming stripped 1 base from V and 0 bases from J, with 6 bases between. CDR3 residues: CASSLVRLNTEAFF. The CDR3 DNA sequence: TGTGCCAGCAGCTTAGTACGATTGAACACTGAAGCTTTCTTT.

This clone was seen only a few times. V gene TRBV5-1 combines with J gene TRBJ1-1; tentatively, D is TRBD1 (5 bases). The V gene's germline CDR1 is SGHRS and CDR2 YFSETQ. This CDR3 has 12 residues. Trimming cost V 2 bases and J 7 bases, with 9 bases left between them. The CDR3 DNA follows: TGCGCCAGCAGCTTTTATACAGGTGAAGCTTTCTTT. It translates to CASSFYTGEAFF. The full variable domain, in which reference TRBV5-1 and TRBJ1-1 provide the parts outside the CDR3, is KAGVTQTPRYLIKTRGQQVTLSCSPISGHRSVSWYQQTPGQGLQFLFEYFSETQRNKGNFPGRFSGRQFSNSRSEMNVSTLELGDSALYLCASSFYTGEAFFGQGTRLTVV.

The chain combines TRBV6-5 with TRBJ2-5; TRBD1 matches 10 bases. From germline, CDR1 is MNHEY and CDR2 SVGAGI. This CDR3 comprises 15 residues. The trim removed 5 bases at V and 5 bases at J, leaving 8 bases unmatched. The CDR3 spells CASSIRDRGSETQYF. CDR3 nucleotides: TGTGCCAGCAGTATCCGGGACAGGGGATCGGAGACCCAGTACTTC.

The rearrangement joins TRBV5-1 to TRBJ2-3, with D uncertain. With 5 bases removed from V and 0 bases from J, the gap between germline ends came to 13 bases. The length of the CDR3 is 15 residues. Germline V gives CDR1 SGHRS, CDR2 YFSETQ. The CDR3 sequence is CASSYLGISTDTQYF. The CDR3 DNA reads TGCGCCAGCAGTTATCTAGGGATTAGCACAGATACGCAGTATTTT. The full variable domain, with the rest looked up from reference TRBV5-1 and TRBJ2-3, is KAGVTQTPRYLIKTRGQQVTLSCSPISGHRSVSWYQQTPGQGLQFLFEYFSETQRNKGNFPGRFSGRQFSNSRSEMNVSTLELGDSALYLCASSYLGISTDTQYFGPGTRLTVL.

The CDR3 reads CASSAVQPYQETQYF. The CDR3 region has the DNA TGTGCCAGCAGTGCCGTACAGCCATACCAAGAGACCCAGTACTTC. The chain recombines TRBV28 with TRBJ2-5; no firm D call. The ends were cut back, 5 bases at V and 0 bases at J, with 13 bases in the middle. Per germline, CDR1 MDHEN and CDR2 SYDVKM. This CDR3 has 15 residues. Filled out from reference TRBV28 and TRBJ2-5, the complete variable domain reads DVKVTQSSRYLVKRTGEKVFLECVQDMDHENMFWYRQDPGLGLRLIYFSYDVKMKEKGDIPEGYSVSREKKERFSLILESASTNQTSMYLCASSAVQPYQETQYFGPGTRLLVL.

In the case of this clone: The same CDR3 arises from other DNA sequences in this sample as well. The chain carries TRBV18 and TRBJ1-1, with 7 bases aligning to TRBD1. Germline trimming cut 5 bases from V and 6 bases from J; bases unmatched to any gene: 6. Looked up from germline, CDR1 is KGHSH and CDR2 is LQKENI. The CDR3 covers 13 residues. CDR3 region: CASSSGQGAEAFF. Here the CDR3 DNA reads TGTGCCAGCTCATCAGGGCAGGGGGCTGAAGCTTTCTTT.

The chain has TRBV7-3 and TRBJ2-7; 7 nucleotides agree with TRBD1. This CDR3 has 13 residues. Germline V gene lookup returns CDR1 SGHTA and CDR2 FQGTGA. V gave up 1 base and J gave up 5 bases; unmatched junction bases: 2. The DNA for the CDR3 is TGTGCCAGCAGCTTAAACAGGGGAGACGAGCAGTACGTC. The encoded protein is CASSLNRGDEQYV.

The rearrangement uses TRBV2 and TRBJ1-2; TRBD1 agrees at 7 bases. The CDR3 contains 15 residues. In germline, CDR1 is SNHLY, CDR2 FYNNEI. The trim removed 4 bases at V and 4 bases at J, leaving 9 bases unmatched. The CDR3 DNA is TGTGCCAGCAGTGCCCTGGTGACAGGGCTCTATGGCTACACCTTC. This codes for CASSALVTGLYGYTF.

J is TRBJ2-1 and V is TRBV4-1, with D perhaps TRBD2 (6 bases). This CDR3 comprises 14 residues. V lost 1 base to trimming and J lost 8 bases, with 12 bases between them. Germline-derived CDR1 and CDR2 are MGHRA and YSYEKL. The CDR3 spells CASSQGRPGDEQFF. CDR3 sequence (DNA): TGCGCCAGCAGCCAAGGCAGACCGGGGGATGAGCAGTTCTTC.

The CDR3 DNA reads TGTGCCAGCAGTGTTGGACGGACTTATGGCTACACCTTC. It translates to CASSVGRTYGYTF. The chain couples TRBV12-3 or TRBV12-4 to TRBJ1-2; D is unresolved. The CDR3 has 13 residues. V was pared by 5 bases and J by 5 bases, with 12 bases between.

The V gene is TRBV7-2, the J gene TRBJ1-1; D not certain. Per the germline V gene, CDR1 is SGHTA and CDR2 is FQGNSA. V was shortened by 1 base and J by 1 base, with 10 bases between the two germline ends. The CDR3 length is 15 residues. CDR3 sequence (DNA): TGTGCCAGCAGCTTAGTTGGTGGAAAGAACACTGAAGCTTTCTTT. Translated: CASSLVGGKNTEAFF.

This clone was seen only a few times. The rearrangement links TRBV7-2 to TRBJ2-2; D is perhaps TRBD1 or TRBD2 (5 bases each). Looked up from germline, CDR1 is SGHTA and CDR2 is FQGNSA. Trimming took off 5 bases at V and 3 bases at J, with 19 bases between the two ends. The CDR3 is made up of 17 amino acids. CDR3 DNA: TGTGCCAGCAGCGCGATAACCGGGACGTCGTACACCGGGGAGCTGTTTTTT. It encodes CASSAITGTSYTGELFF. The variable domain in full, completed from reference TRBV7-2 and TRBJ2-2, reads GAGVSQSPSNKVTEKGKDVELRCDPISGHTALYWYRQSLGQGLEFLIYFQGNSAPDKSGLPSDRFSAERTGGSVSTLTIQRTQQEDSAVYLCASSAITGTSYTGELFFGEGSRLTVL.

The J gene is TRBJ2-2, the V gene TRBV19; no definite D call. The CDR3 sequence is 14 residues long. Looked up from germline, CDR1 is LNHDA and CDR2 is SQIVND (reference sequence). Trimming shortened V by 6 bases and J by 2 bases, and 10 bases separated the two germline ends. The CDR3 DNA reads TGTGCCAGTAGGGACGGAACAAACACCGGGGAGCTGTTTTTT. This codes for CASRDGTNTGELFF.

This rearrangement joins TRBV18 to TRBJ1-2, with TRBD1 matching over 7 bases. CDR1 and CDR2 from the germline V gene are KGHSH and LQKENI. The CDR3 contains 16 residues. The V and J ends lost 1 base and 5 bases, in that order; junction bases with no gene match: 10. This CDR3 reads CASSPLEQTGKYGYTF. For the CDR3, the DNA is TGTGCCAGCTCACCACTCGAACAGACAGGGAAATATGGCTACACCTTC.